The 25 T cell receptor beta chains presented below share a single source sample, sequenced in a study of graft-versus-host responses after intestinal transplantation. Only in-frame clones appear in the TCRdb table, and some are missing; sequencing was by immunoSEQ multiplex PCR. The sample has roughly 20,000 clones, 55% to 70% seen once. Source: alloreactive CD4+ T cells from a mixed lymphocyte reaction culture, taken before intestinal transplant. Subset specified: CFSE-low proliferating T cells sorted from approximately 6-day pre-transplant mixed lymphocyte reaction (GvH or HvG direction). Every receptor here comes from a human patient who received an intestinal transplant.

This clone was found a few times. The rearrangement links TRBV28 to TRBJ2-1, with 8 nucleotides matching TRBD2. Germline CDR1 is MDHEN and CDR2 is SYDVKM. CDR3 size: 16 residues. Germline trimming cut 4 bases from V and 0 bases from J; bases unmatched to any gene: 5. CDR3 DNA sequence: TGTGCCAGCAGTTCAGCGGGAGCCCCCTCCTACAATGAGCAGTTCTTC. Translation gives CASSSAGAPSYNEQFF.

A few counts support this clone. The CDR3 spells CASNSGDYNEQFF. CDR3 nucleotide sequence: TGTGCCAGCAATAGCGGGGACTACAATGAGCAGTTCTTC. This chain uses TRBV6-6 with TRBJ2-1; 8 bases are shared with TRBD2. The junction had 2 bases not matched to a gene; V was cut back by 7 bases and J by 3 bases. The CDR3 length is 13 residues. In germline, CDR1 is MNHNY, CDR2 SVGAGI (reference sequence).

The rearrangement uses TRBV5-1 and TRBJ2-5; D possibly corresponds to TRBD2 (6 bases). Trimming shortened V by 2 bases and J by 1 base, and 9 bases separated the two germline ends. Per germline, CDR1 SGHRS and CDR2 YFSETQ. This CDR3 region has 14 residues. Here the CDR3 reads CASSFFSGQETQYF. The CDR3 bases are TGCGCCAGCAGCTTCTTTAGCGGCCAAGAGACCCAGTACTTC.

The rearrangement uses TRBV27 and TRBJ2-1, with 10 bases fitting TRBD2. This CDR3 is built from 19 residues. With 5 bases clipped from V and 2 bases from J, the junction kept 15 bases outside the gene matches. Germline V gene sequence: CDR1 MNHEY, CDR2 SMNVEV (reference sequence). The CDR3 coding sequence is TGTGCCAGCAGTCCCCAATCTTTACTAGCGGGGCCAACCTACAATGAGCAGTTCTTC. This sequence encodes CASSPQSLLAGPTYNEQFF.

J is TRBJ2-7 and V is TRBV7-8; 9 bases map to TRBD1. After removal of 5 bases from V and 4 bases from J, the junction contained 6 bases not matched to a gene. CDR1 and CDR2 (germline): SGHVS, FQNEAQ. This CDR3 is built from 14 residues. CDR3 sequence reads: CASSPGQGKYEQYF. CDR3 bases: TGTGCCAGCAGCCCGGGACAGGGAAAGTACGAGCAGTACTTC.

This clone was seen a few times. The chain couples TRBV28 to TRBJ2-7; TRBD1 matches 9 bases. The germline gives CDR1 MDHEN, CDR2 SYDVKM. CDR3 length equals 14 residues. The ends lost 6 bases at V and 3 bases at J; junction bases unmatched: 6. Here the CDR3 reads CASRTGQGLYEQYF. DNA for the CDR3: TGTGCCAGCAGAACGGGACAGGGCCTCTACGAGCAGTACTTC.

CDR3 amino acids: CASSHPQDRQIYGYTF. CDR3 nucleotide sequence: TGTGCCAGCTCACACCCCCAAGACAGGCAAATCTATGGCTACACCTTC. This chain joins TRBV18 and TRBJ1-2; tentative D call: TRBD1 (6 bases). The germline V gene has CDR1 KGHSH and CDR2 LQKENI. The V end lost 4 bases, the J end lost 4 bases, and 19 bases lay between the germline ends. This CDR3 has 16 residues. Full variable domain (rest looked up from reference TRBV18 and TRBJ1-2): NAGVMQNPRHLVRRRGQEARLRCSPMKGHSHVYWYRQLPEEGLKFMVYLQKENIIDESGMPKERFSAEFPKEGPSILRIQQVVRGDSAAYFCASSHPQDRQIYGYTFGSGTRLTVV.

The CDR3 nucleotides read TGCGCCAGCAGCAGAGGGAGGGGGGCACAGGAGACCCAGTACTTC. This sequence encodes CASSRGRGAQETQYF. J is TRBJ2-5 and V is TRBV5-1; D possibly corresponds to TRBD2 (7 bases). There are 15 residues in the CDR3. V was shortened by 4 bases and J by 5 bases, with 18 bases between the two germline ends. Germline V lookup: CDR1 SGHRS, CDR2 YFSETQ.

The chain carries TRBV27 and TRBJ1-1; tentative D call: TRBD1 (6 bases). Trimming left V 0 bases short and J 7 bases short, with 15 bases between. The germline V gene has CDR1 MNHEY and CDR2 SMNVEV (reference sequence). This CDR3 is 15 amino acids long. In nucleotides, the CDR3 is TGTGCCAGCAGTTTATCCCCTGAGGGGGTGAGTGAAGCTTTCTTT. Translation: CASSLSPEGVSEAFF.

This clone was counted a few times. The rearrangement uses TRBV5-1 and TRBJ2-7; TRBD2 might be the D (5 bases). The CDR3 runs 14 residues. Germline CDR1 SGHRS, CDR2 YFSETQ. Between the trimmed V and J ends, which lost 0 bases and 6 bases, there was a span of 13 bases. CDR3 sequence reads: CASSLGTVGSEQYF. The CDR3 coding sequence is TGCGCCAGCAGCTTGGGGACTGTCGGCTCCGAGCAGTACTTC.

This clone has a handful of counts. The V and J genes are TRBV5-1 and TRBJ2-1, with 11 positions matching TRBD1. The length of the CDR3 is 15 residues. With 3 bases clipped from V and 7 bases from J, the junction kept 6 bases outside the gene matches. Germline CDR1 is SGHRS and CDR2 is YFSETQ. DNA of the CDR3: TGCGCCAGCAGCTCTGGACAGGGGGCGGTGAATGAGCAGTTCTTC. Protein product: CASSSGQGAVNEQFF.

A few counts support this clone. The CDR3 DNA reads as TGTGCCAGTAGTATAGAAAGAGGAGGCAATCAGCCCCAGCATTTT. It specifies CASSIERGGNQPQHF. V usage is TRBV19 and J usage is TRBJ1-5, with D uncertain. Germline loops: CDR1 LNHDA, CDR2 SQIVND (reference sequence). The V gene lost 0 bases and the J gene lost 2 bases, with 8 bases spanning the gap. The CDR3 length is 15 residues.

The chain links TRBV9 to TRBJ1-3; TRBD1 might be the D (6 bases). CDR1 is SGDLS, CDR2 YYNGEE, per germline. This CDR3 has 15 amino acids. The ends were cut back, 4 bases at V and 2 bases at J, with 13 bases in the middle. The CDR3 nucleotides read TGTGCCAGCAGCACTATGACAGGTGCTGGAAACACCATATATTTT. As protein: CASSTMTGAGNTIYF.

V usage is TRBV2 and J usage is TRBJ2-2, with a weak D call TRBD2 (6 bases). This CDR3 region has 14 residues. Germline V gives CDR1 SNHLY, CDR2 FYNNEI. Trimming removed 6 bases from V and 4 bases from J, with 12 bases in between. In DNA form, the CDR3 reads TGTGCCAGCAGAACTAGCCCCCCCACCGGGGAGCTGTTTTTT. Translating gives CASRTSPPTGELFF.

The rearrangement uses TRBV7-7 and TRBJ2-3; TRBD2 aligns across 7 bases. With 5 bases clipped from V and 6 bases from J, the junction kept 14 bases outside the gene matches. Germline assignment: CDR1 SSHAT and CDR2 FNYEAQ (reference sequence). This CDR3 comprises 16 residues. The CDR3 loop is CASSPTGGRGSDTQYF. The CDR3 coding sequence is TGTGCCAGCAGCCCTACTGGCGGGAGAGGATCCGATACGCAGTATTTT.

The CDR3 coding sequence is TGTGCCAGCAGTTGGACGGACAGCTCCTACGAGCAGTACTTC. Translating gives CASSWTDSSYEQYF. This rearrangement joins TRBV6-6 to TRBJ2-7; a weak D match, TRBD1 (6 bases). The CDR3 runs to 14 residues. V lost 4 bases, J lost 0 bases, and 10 bases lay in between. Germline CDR1 reads MNHNY; CDR2 reads SVGAGI (reference sequence).

This chain uses TRBV6-6 with TRBJ2-3; 7 nucleotides line up with TRBD1. V lost 2 bases and J lost 10; bases outside the gene matches: 6. Germline V gene lookup returns CDR1 MNHNY and CDR2 SVGAGI (reference sequence). The CDR3 is 13 residues long. CDR3: CASSYLTGTAQYF. The DNA for the CDR3 is TGTGCCAGCAGTTACCTTACCGGGACAGCGCAGTATTTT.

The genes are TRBV2 and TRBJ1-5, with TRBD1 identical over 8 bases. The trim removed 3 bases at V and 4 bases at J, leaving 5 bases unmatched. This CDR3 is 15 amino acids long. The V gene's germline CDR1 is SNHLY and CDR2 FYNNEI. The CDR3 loop is CASSDRGLGNQPQHF. Written as DNA, the CDR3 is TGTGCCAGCAGTGACAGGGGGCTAGGGAATCAGCCCCAGCATTTT.

The rearrangement uses TRBV6-5 and TRBJ2-3, with TRBD1 identical over 9 bases. There are 15 residues in the CDR3. CDR1 and CDR2 from the germline V gene are MNHEY and SVGAGI. The V segment lost 6 bases and the J segment 5 bases; nucleotides outside the gene matches: 9. In DNA form, the CDR3 reads TGTGCCAGCAGATTAAACAGGGGGCAGGTAGATACGCAGTATTTT. It specifies CASRLNRGQVDTQYF.

The chain recombines TRBV5-1 with TRBJ1-4, with D tentatively TRBD1 (5 bases). The CDR3 is 16 amino acids. Looked up from germline, CDR1 is SGHRS and CDR2 is YFSETQ. With 5 bases removed from V and 4 bases from J, the gap between germline ends came to 18 bases. The CDR3 nucleotides read TGCGCCAGCAGTCCGACACCCGGCGACAGTAATGAAAAACTGTTTTTT. Protein: CASSPTPGDSNEKLFF.

This clone was picked up a small number of times. The genes are TRBV7-9 and TRBJ2-5, with 10 bases fitting TRBD1. This CDR3 is built from 14 residues. V was clipped by 5 bases and J by 4 bases; unmatched bases: 4. CDR1 is SEHNR and CDR2 is FQNEAQ in the germline V gene (reference sequence). This CDR3 reads CASSPRQGAETQYF. CDR3 DNA sequence: TGTGCCAGCAGCCCAAGACAGGGGGCAGAGACCCAGTACTTC.

The rearrangement uses TRBV5-1 and TRBJ1-5; D is possibly TRBD1 (6 bases). Germline V gives CDR1 SGHRS, CDR2 YFSETQ. CDR3 length: 14 residues. Trimming stripped 0 bases from V and 4 bases from J, with 8 bases between. The CDR3 DNA reads as TGCGCCAGCAGCTTGGAAGGGGGTAATCAGCCCCAGCATTTT. Its protein product is CASSLEGGNQPQHF.

The V and J genes are TRBV4-1 and TRBJ1-2; D is unresolved. In germline, CDR1 is MGHRA, CDR2 YSYEKL. V lost 1 base to trimming and J lost 2 bases, with 5 bases between them. The CDR3 has 13 residues. The CDR3 DNA reads as TGCGCCAGCAGCCAAGTTGGCAACTATGGCTACACCTTC. It encodes CASSQVGNYGYTF.

The rearrangement joins TRBV18 to TRBJ1-1; D is undetermined. The length of the CDR3 is 14 residues. Germline CDR1 is KGHSH and CDR2 is LQKENI. The V gene lost 3 bases and the J gene lost 1 base, with 9 bases spanning the gap. This chain's CDR3 is CASSPREGNTEAFF. CDR3 DNA sequence: TGTGCCAGCTCACCTCGGGAGGGGAACACTGAAGCTTTCTTT.

V is TRBV18 and J is TRBJ2-3; maybe TRBD1 (6 bases). The length of the CDR3 is 19 residues. Trimming took off 1 base at V and 3 bases at J, with 23 bases between the two ends. The germline V gene encodes CDR1 KGHSH and CDR2 LQKENI. CDR3 sequence: CASSPLGPQRKRGTDTQYF. As DNA, the CDR3 is TGTGCCAGCTCACCACTAGGCCCCCAGCGGAAGAGGGGGACAGATACGCAGTATTTT.